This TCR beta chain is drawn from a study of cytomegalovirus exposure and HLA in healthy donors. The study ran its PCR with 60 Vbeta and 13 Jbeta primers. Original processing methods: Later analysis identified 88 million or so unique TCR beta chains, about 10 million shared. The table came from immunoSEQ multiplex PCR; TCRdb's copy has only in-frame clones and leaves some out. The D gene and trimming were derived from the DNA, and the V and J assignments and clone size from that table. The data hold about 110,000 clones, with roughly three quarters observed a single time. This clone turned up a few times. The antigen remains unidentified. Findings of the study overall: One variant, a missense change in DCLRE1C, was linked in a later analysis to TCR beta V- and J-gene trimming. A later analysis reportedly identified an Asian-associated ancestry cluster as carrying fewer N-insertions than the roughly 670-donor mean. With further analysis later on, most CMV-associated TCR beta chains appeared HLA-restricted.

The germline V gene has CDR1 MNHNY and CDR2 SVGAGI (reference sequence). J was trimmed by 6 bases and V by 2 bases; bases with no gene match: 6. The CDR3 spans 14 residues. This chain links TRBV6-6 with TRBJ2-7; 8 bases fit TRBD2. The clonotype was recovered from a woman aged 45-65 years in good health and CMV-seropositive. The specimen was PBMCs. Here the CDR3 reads CASSYAGLAAEQYF. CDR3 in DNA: TGTGCCAGCAGTTACGCCGGACTAGCTGCCGAGCAGTACTTC.